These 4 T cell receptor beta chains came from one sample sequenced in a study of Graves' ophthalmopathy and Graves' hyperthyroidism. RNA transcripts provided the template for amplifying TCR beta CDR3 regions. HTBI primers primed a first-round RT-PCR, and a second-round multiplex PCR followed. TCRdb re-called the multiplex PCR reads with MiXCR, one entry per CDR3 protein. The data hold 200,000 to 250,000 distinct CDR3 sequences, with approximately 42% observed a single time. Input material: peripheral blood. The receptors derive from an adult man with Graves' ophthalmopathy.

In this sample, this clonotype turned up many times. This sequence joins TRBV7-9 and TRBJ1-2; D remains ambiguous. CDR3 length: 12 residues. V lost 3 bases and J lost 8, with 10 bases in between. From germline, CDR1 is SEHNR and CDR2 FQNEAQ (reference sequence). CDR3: CASSFEKGGYTF. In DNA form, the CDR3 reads TGTGCCAGCAGCTTCGAGAAAGGGGGCTACACCTTC.

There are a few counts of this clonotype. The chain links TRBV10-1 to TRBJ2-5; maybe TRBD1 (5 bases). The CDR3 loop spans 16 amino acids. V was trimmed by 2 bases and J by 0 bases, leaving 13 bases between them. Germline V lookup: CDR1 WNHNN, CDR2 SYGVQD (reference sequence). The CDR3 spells CASSETGYEDQETQYF. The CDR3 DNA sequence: TGCGCCAGCAGTGAGACAGGCTACGAAGACCAAGAGACCCAGTACTTC.

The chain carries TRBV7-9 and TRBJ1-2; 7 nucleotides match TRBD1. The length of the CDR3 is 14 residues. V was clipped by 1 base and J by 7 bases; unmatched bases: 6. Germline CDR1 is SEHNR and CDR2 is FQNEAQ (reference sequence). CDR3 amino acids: CASSLVATGRGYTF. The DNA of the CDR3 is TGTGCCAGCAGCTTAGTAGCGACAGGGCGTGGCTACACCTTC.

DNA of the CDR3: TGTGCCTGGACTACCAGAGTGGGGGTTGAAGCTTTCTTT. It encodes CAWTTRVGVEAFF. The V call is TRBV30, the J call TRBJ1-1, with D maybe TRBD1 (5 bases). V gave up 4 bases and J gave up 7 bases, with 16 bases separating them. The CDR3 is 13 amino acids. The germline gives CDR1 GTSNPN, CDR2 SVGIG (reference sequence).